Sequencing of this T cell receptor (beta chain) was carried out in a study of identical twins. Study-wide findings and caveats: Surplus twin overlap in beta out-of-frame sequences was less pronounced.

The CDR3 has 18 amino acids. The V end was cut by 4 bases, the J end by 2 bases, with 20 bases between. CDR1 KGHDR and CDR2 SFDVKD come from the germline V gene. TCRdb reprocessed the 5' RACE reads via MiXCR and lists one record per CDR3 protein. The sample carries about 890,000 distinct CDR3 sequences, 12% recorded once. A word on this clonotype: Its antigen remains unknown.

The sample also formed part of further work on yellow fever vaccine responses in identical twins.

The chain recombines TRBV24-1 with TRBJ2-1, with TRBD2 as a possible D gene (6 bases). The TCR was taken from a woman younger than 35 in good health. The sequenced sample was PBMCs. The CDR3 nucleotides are TGTGCCACCAGTGAAACCACGCCCGCGGAGGGTCCCTACAATGAGCAGTTCTTC. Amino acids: CATSETTPAEGPYNEQFF.